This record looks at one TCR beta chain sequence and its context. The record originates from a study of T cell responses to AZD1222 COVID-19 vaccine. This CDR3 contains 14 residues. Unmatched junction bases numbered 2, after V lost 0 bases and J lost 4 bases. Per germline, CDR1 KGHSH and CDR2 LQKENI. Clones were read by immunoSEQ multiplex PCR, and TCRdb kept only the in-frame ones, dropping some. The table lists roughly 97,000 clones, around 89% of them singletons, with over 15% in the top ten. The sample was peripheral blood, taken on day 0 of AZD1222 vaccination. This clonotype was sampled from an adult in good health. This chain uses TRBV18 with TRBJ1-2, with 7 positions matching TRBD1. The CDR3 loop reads CASSPPRDSYGYTF. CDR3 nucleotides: TGTGCCAGCTCACCACCAAGGGACAGCTATGGCTACACCTTC.